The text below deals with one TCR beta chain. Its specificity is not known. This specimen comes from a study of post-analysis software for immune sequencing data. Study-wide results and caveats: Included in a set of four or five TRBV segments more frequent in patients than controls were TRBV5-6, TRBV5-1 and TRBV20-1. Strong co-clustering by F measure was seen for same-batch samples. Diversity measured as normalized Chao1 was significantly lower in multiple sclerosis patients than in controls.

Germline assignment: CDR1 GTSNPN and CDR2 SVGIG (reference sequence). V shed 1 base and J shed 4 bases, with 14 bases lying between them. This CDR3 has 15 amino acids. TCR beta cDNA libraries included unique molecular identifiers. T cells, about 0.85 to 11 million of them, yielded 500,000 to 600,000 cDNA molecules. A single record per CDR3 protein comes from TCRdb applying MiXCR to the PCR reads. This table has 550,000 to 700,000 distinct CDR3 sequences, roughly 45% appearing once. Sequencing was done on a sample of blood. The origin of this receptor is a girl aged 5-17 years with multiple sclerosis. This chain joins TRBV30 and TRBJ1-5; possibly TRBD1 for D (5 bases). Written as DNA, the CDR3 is TGTGCCTGGAGTGGGGGAGGGGCCTTTAATCAGCCCCAGCATTTT. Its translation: CAWSGGGAFNQPQHF.